The 7 T cell receptor beta chains below all came from one sample that was sequenced in a study of cytomegalovirus exposure and HLA in healthy donors. With 60 Vbeta and 13 Jbeta primers, the PCR was carried out. Generated by immunoSEQ multiplex PCR, the TCRdb table keeps only in-frame clones and is missing some. The sample carries 90,000 to 110,000 clones, 76% recorded once. The sequencing input was PBMCs. The origin of the receptors is a man in his forties or fifties in good health and CMV-seropositive.

This chain links TRBV9 with TRBJ2-3, with 7 bases that match TRBD2. Germline V gives CDR1 SGDLS, CDR2 YYNGEE. This CDR3 has 15 residues. The V and J ends lost 3 bases and 4 bases, in that order; junction bases with no gene match: 8. DNA for the CDR3: TGTGCCAGCAGCGCGGGACTACCCCCTGCAGATACGCAGTATTTT. Translating gives CASSAGLPPADTQYF.

The chain has TRBV6-6 and TRBJ1-2; D is ambiguous. This CDR3 is built from 11 residues. In germline, CDR1 is MNHNY, CDR2 SVGAGI (reference sequence). Trimming took 8 bases from V and 2 from J, leaving 6 bases between them. The CDR3 sequence is CASSGNYGYTF. The DNA for the CDR3 is TGTGCCAGCTCAGGAAACTATGGCTACACCTTC.

V gene TRBV7-9 combines with J gene TRBJ2-7, with TRBD2 identical over 10 bases. Germline-derived CDR1 and CDR2 are SEHNR and FQNEAQ (reference sequence). The CDR3 has 15 amino acids. Germline trimming cut 1 base from V and 7 bases from J; bases unmatched to any gene: 7. This CDR3 reads CASSLVLAGVEEQYF. Written as DNA, the CDR3 is TGTGCCAGCAGCTTAGTGCTAGCGGGAGTTGAGGAGCAGTACTTC.

The chain is built from TRBV7-9 and TRBJ2-3; no reliable D call. The CDR3 has 14 residues. The germline V gene has CDR1 SEHNR and CDR2 FQNEAQ (reference sequence). Trimming removed 4 bases at V and 5 bases at J, with 13 bases between. The CDR3 sequence: CASSSGSFVDTQYF. The CDR3 coding sequence is TGTGCCAGCAGCTCCGGGTCTTTTGTAGATACGCAGTATTTT.

This chain joins TRBV2 and TRBJ1-5, with a tentative D call TRBD1 (6 bases). The CDR3 consists of 15 residues. V lost 7 bases and J lost 2, with 15 bases in between. From germline, CDR1 is SNHLY and CDR2 FYNNEI. The chain's CDR3 is CASTAEGGGNQPQHF. DNA for the CDR3: TGTGCCAGCACAGCGGAGGGGGGGGGCAATCAGCCCCAGCATTTT.

This chain connects TRBV19 to TRBJ2-7; TRBD2 matches 8 bases. V dropped 4 bases and J dropped 3; count of bases not matched to a gene: 5. From germline, CDR1 is LNHDA and CDR2 SQIVND (reference sequence). CDR3 length: 14 amino acids. The CDR3 spells CASSTSLAVYEQYF. CDR3 bases: TGTGCCAGTAGTACCTCACTAGCGGTCTACGAGCAGTACTTC.

The chain is built from TRBV7-2 and TRBJ1-1, with D unclear. The CDR3 covers 14 residues. The V end was cut by 1 base, the J end by 5 bases, with 11 bases between. Germline CDR1 and CDR2: SGHTA and FQGNSA. The CDR3 DNA sequence: TGTGCCAGCAGCTTAGAGGTTCGGGGAACTGAAGCTTTCTTT. Translated: CASSLEVRGTEAFF.